The rows below give T cell receptor beta chains drawn from one sample of a study of beta chain features in type 1 diabetes. The protocol was immunoSEQ multiplex PCR, while the TCRdb copy is restricted to in-frame clones and leaves out a portion. The sample lists about 260,000 clones, around 68% occurring once. Sequencing was performed on naive CD4+ T cells from blood. These receptors were taken from a young man in good health. CDR3s include the opening cysteine and the closing phenylalanine or tryptophan. Fields, in order: D gene, V gene, clone size, J gene, CDR3 DNA, CDR3 protein. The D gene is left open where the match is weak. The listing skips clone size in some rows; elsewhere it reads once, few, many or a size class.

d_gene: -; v_gene: TRBV7-2; abundance: -; j_gene: TRBJ2-6; CDR3nt: TGTGCCAGCAGCAAATCTGCTGGGGCCAACGTCCTGACTTTC; CDR3aa: CASSKSAGANVLTF
d_gene: -; v_gene: TRBV7-2; abundance: -; j_gene: TRBJ2-5; CDR3nt: TGTGCCAGCAGCCTACGGACAGTAGGGGAGACCCAGTACTTC; CDR3aa: CASSLRTVGETQYF
d_gene: -; v_gene: TRBV18; abundance: -; j_gene: TRBJ1-4; CDR3nt: TGTGCCAGCTCACCACCGGGGACACCTAATGAAAAACTGTTTTTT; CDR3aa: CASSPPGTPNEKLFF
d_gene: TRBD1; v_gene: TRBV9; abundance: -; j_gene: TRBJ2-7; CDR3nt: TGTGCCAGTTCTGGGACAGGGTATTCCTACGAGCAGTACTTC; CDR3aa: CASSGTGYSYEQYF
d_gene: TRBD1; v_gene: TRBV25-1; abundance: -; j_gene: TRBJ2-1; CDR3nt: TGTGCCAGCAGTGCCGGGACAGGGGTTTCCTACAATGAGCAGTTCTTC; CDR3aa: CASSAGTGVSYNEQFF
d_gene: -; v_gene: TRBV4-1; abundance: -; j_gene: TRBJ2-3; CDR3nt: TGCGCCAGCAGCCAAGATTTACTCACAGATACGCAGTATTTT; CDR3aa: CASSQDLLTDTQYF
d_gene: TRBD2; v_gene: TRBV30; abundance: once; j_gene: TRBJ2-1; CDR3nt: TGTGCCTGGAGTGTTGGACTAGCGGGCTATGAGCAGTTCTTC; CDR3aa: CAWSVGLAGYEQFF
d_gene: TRBD2; v_gene: TRBV7-2; abundance: -; j_gene: TRBJ2-7; CDR3nt: TGTGCCAGCAGCACAGAGCGGGGACCTGCCTACGAGCAGTACTTC; CDR3aa: CASSTERGPAYEQYF
d_gene: -; v_gene: TRBV5-4; abundance: -; j_gene: TRBJ2-2; CDR3nt: TGTGCCAGCAGCTACACCGGGGAGCTGTTTTTT; CDR3aa: CASSYTGELFF
d_gene: -; v_gene: TRBV20-1; abundance: -; j_gene: TRBJ1-1; CDR3nt: TGCAGTGCTAGTCTTAGCCTAGAAGCTTTCTTT; CDR3aa: CSASLSLEAFF
d_gene: -; v_gene: TRBV7-9; abundance: -; j_gene: TRBJ2-7; CDR3nt: TGTGCCAGCACCTCCTCCCAGACTCCCCAGCCCTACGAGCAGTACTTC; CDR3aa: CASTSSQTPQPYEQYF
d_gene: TRBD2; v_gene: TRBV30; abundance: -; j_gene: TRBJ2-3; CDR3nt: TGTGCCGGGGGACGGCGGACTAGCGGGGATACGCAGTATTTT; CDR3aa: CAGGRRTSGDTQYF
d_gene: -; v_gene: TRBV30; abundance: -; j_gene: TRBJ1-5; CDR3nt: TGTGCCTGGAGGGGGAATGCAGGGACCGAACAGCCCCAGCATTTT; CDR3aa: CAWRGNAGTEQPQHF
d_gene: -; v_gene: TRBV4-3; abundance: few; j_gene: TRBJ2-3; CDR3nt: TGCGCCAGCAGCCAAGATGGGGGCAGCACAGATACGCAGTATTTT; CDR3aa: CASSQDGGSTDTQYF
d_gene: -; v_gene: TRBV4-1; abundance: -; j_gene: TRBJ2-3; CDR3nt: TGCGCCAGCAGCCAAGATCTCGCCCACAGGGGCACAGATACGCAGTATTTT; CDR3aa: CASSQDLAHRGTDTQYF
d_gene: -; v_gene: TRBV30; abundance: -; j_gene: TRBJ2-1; CDR3nt: TGTGCCTGGAACATCGGGAATGAGCAGTTCTTC; CDR3aa: CAWNIGNEQFF